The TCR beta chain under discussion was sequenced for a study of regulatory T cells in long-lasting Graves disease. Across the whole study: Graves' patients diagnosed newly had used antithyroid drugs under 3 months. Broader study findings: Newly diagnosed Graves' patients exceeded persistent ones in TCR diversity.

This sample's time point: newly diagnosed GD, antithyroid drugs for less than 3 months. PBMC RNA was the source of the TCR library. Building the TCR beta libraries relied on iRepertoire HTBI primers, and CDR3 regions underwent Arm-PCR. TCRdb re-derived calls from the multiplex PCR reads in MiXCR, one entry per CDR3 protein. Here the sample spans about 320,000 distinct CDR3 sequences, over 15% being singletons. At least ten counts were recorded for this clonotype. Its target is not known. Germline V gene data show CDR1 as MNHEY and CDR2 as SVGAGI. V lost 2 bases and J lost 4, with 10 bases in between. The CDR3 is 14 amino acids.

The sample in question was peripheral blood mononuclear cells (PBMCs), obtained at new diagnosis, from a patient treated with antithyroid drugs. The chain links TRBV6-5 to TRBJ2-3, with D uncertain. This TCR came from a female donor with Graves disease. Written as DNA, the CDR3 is TGTGCCAGCAGTTACACTACAATCGCAGATACGCAGTATTTT. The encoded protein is CASSYTTIADTQYF.